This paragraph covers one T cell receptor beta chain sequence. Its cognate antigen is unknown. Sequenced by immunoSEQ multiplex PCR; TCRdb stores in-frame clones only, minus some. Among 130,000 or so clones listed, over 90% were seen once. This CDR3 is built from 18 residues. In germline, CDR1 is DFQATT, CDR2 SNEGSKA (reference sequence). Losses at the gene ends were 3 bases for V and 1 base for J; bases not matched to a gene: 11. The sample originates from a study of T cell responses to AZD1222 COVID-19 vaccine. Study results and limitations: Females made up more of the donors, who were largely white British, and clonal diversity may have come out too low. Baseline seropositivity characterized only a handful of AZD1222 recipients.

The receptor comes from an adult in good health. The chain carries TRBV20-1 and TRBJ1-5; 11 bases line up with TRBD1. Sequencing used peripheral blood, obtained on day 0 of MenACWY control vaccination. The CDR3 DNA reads TGCAGTGCTAGTTCAATTCGGACAGGGGGCTGGAGCAATCAGCCCCAGCATTTT. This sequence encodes CSASSIRTGGWSNQPQHF.